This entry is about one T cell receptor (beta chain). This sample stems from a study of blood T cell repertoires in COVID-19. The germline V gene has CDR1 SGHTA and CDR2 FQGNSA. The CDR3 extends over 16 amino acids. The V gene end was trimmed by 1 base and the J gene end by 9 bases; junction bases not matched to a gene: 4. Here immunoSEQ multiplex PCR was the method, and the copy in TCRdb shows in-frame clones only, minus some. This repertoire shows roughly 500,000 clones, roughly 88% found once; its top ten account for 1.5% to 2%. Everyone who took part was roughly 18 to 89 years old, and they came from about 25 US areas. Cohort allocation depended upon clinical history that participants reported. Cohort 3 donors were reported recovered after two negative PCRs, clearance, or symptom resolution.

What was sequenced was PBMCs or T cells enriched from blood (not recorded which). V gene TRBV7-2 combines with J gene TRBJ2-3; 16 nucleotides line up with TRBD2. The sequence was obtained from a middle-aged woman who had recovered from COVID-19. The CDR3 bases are TGTGCCAGCAGCTTAGGTGTGGGACTAGCGGGAGGGACGCAGTATTTT. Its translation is CASSLGVGLAGGTQYF.